The TCR beta chain described here comes from a study of T cell responses to AZD1222 COVID-19 vaccine. Study results and limitations: Regions left unmutated in variants are reportedly the target of nearly half of spike-specific TCRs. Compared with day 0, the breadth and depth of the Spike-specific TCR repertoire rose significantly after two doses of AZD1222. White British donors predominated, females outnumbered males, and clonal diversity was possibly underestimated.

As to this clone: The target antigen is unknown.

Assay used: immunoSEQ multiplex PCR; TCRdb lists only in-frame clones, some missing. The table includes around 45,000 clones, around 80% detected once. Trimming pared 0 bases from V and 6 bases from J, leaving 9 bases between. CDR1 is MGHDK and CDR2 is SYGVNS in the germline V gene. There are 14 residues in the CDR3. The clonotype comes from an adult who received the MenACWY meningococcal vaccine as a control. The rearrangement uses TRBV25-1 and TRBJ1-5; D remains unclear. The material was peripheral blood, obtained 28 days after the second dose of the MenACWY control vaccine. The CDR3: CASSEYIDGQPQHF. CDR3 bases: TGTGCCAGCAGTGAATACATTGATGGTCAGCCCCAGCATTTT. The full variable domain, completed using reference TRBV25-1 and TRBJ1-5, is EADIYQTPRYLVIGTGKKITLECSQTMGHDKMYWYQQDPGMELHLIHYSYGVNSTEKGDLSSESTVSRIRTEHFPLTLESARPSHTSQYLCASSEYIDGQPQHFGDGTRLSIL.